This T cell receptor (beta chain) was retrieved from a study of blood T cell repertoires in COVID-19. Germline V CDR1 and CDR2: SGHTA, FQGTGA. V shed 3 bases, J shed 4 bases, and the junction held 6 bases outside the gene matches. This CDR3 is built from 15 residues. Clones were sequenced by immunoSEQ multiplex PCR, and TCRdb holds only the in-frame ones, with some missing. The data show under 500,000 clones, approximately 92% seen once. The material sequenced was PBMCs or T cells enriched from blood (not recorded which). The TCR was taken from a man between 25 and 39 years old who had recovered from COVID-19. The chain couples TRBV7-3 to TRBJ1-1, with 9 bases fitting TRBD1. The CDR3 loop reads CASSLNRGRGTEAFF. As DNA, the CDR3 is TGTGCCAGCAGCTTGAACAGGGGGCGAGGCACTGAAGCTTTCTTT.